This record concerns one TCR beta chain sequence. Produced via immunoSEQ multiplex PCR; TCRdb's table is partial and in-frame only. The sample has fewer than 100,000 clones, nearly 97% seen once. The data were obtained in a study of technical replicates of blood from several donors. Per germline, CDR1 MDHEN and CDR2 SYDVKM. The CDR3 length is 15 residues. The V and J ends lost 2 bases and 1 base, in that order; junction bases with no gene match: 4. V and J are TRBV28 and TRBJ2-5; 7 bases line up with TRBD1. Sample: T cells isolated from PBMCs. The TCR comes from a human donor in good health. In nucleotides, the CDR3 is TGTGCCAGCAGTTTAGAGGGGGCAGGCCAAGAGACCCAGTACTTC. It codes for CASSLEGAGQETQYF.